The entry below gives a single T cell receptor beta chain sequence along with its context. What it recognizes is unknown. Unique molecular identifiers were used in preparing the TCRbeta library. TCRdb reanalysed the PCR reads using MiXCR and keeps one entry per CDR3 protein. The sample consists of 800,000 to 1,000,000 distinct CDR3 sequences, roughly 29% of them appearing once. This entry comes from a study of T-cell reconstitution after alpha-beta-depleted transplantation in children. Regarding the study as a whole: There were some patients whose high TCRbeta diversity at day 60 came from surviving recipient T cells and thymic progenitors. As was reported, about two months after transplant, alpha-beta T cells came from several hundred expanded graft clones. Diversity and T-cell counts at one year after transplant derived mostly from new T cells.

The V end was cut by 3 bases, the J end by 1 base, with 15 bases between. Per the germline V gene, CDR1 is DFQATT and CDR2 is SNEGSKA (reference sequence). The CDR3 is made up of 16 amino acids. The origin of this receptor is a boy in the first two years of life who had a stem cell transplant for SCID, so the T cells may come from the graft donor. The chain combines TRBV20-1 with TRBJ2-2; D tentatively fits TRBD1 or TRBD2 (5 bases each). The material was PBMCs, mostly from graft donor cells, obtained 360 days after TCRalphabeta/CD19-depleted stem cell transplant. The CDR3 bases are TGCAGTGCTAGGACCCAGGGTGGAGGGAACACCGGGGAGCTGTTTTTT. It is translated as CSARTQGGGNTGELFF.